These 20 T cell receptor beta chains were all obtained from the same sample, sequenced in a study of T-cell reconstitution after alpha-beta-depleted transplantation in children. The TCRbeta library incorporated unique molecular identifiers. A single record per CDR3 protein comes from TCRdb applying MiXCR to the PCR reads. This repertoire shows around 530,000 distinct CDR3 sequences, over 25% found once; its top ten account for 2% to 3%. The sequences come from PBMCs from the stem cell graft donor, collected from the stem cell graft. These receptors originate from a human donor who donated a stem cell graft to a child with aplastic anemia.

This clonotype was counted only a few times. The chain couples TRBV6-1 to TRBJ1-2; TRBD1 aligns across 7 bases. This CDR3 region has 20 residues. V was clipped by 2 bases and J by 0 bases; unmatched bases: 18. Germline CDR1 reads MNHNS; CDR2 reads SASEGT. CDR3 sequence (DNA): TGTGCCAGCAGTGAATATCTCCCCGGACAGGTGCTTTCGGCTAACTATGGCTACACCTTC. Amino acids: CASSEYLPGQVLSANYGYTF.

The sample holds a few counts of this clonotype. The chain carries TRBV6-5 and TRBJ2-5; D is ambiguous. V shed 5 bases and J shed 0 bases, with 7 bases lying between them. Germline values: CDR1 MNHEY, CDR2 SVGAGI. CDR3 length: 13 residues. CDR3 in DNA: TGTGCCAGCAGTACCCAGTACCAAGAGACCCAGTACTTC. Protein: CASSTQYQETQYF.

This clonotype has just a few counts. The chain couples TRBV30 to TRBJ2-1; 9 bases fit TRBD2. The CDR3 is 14 residues long. The V segment lost 4 bases and the J segment 7 bases; nucleotides outside the gene matches: 8. From germline, CDR1 is GTSNPN and CDR2 SVGIG (reference sequence). The CDR3 DNA is TGTGCCTGGACTAGCGGGATTATGTGGAATGAGCAGTTCTTC. It codes for CAWTSGIMWNEQFF.

This clonotype was seen a handful of times. The rearrangement joins TRBV5-6 to TRBJ2-1, with D possibly matching TRBD2 (5 bases). Trimming left V 0 bases short and J 0 bases short, with 13 bases between. This CDR3 region has 17 residues. Germline CDR1 SGHDT, CDR2 YYEEEE. This chain's CDR3 is CASSLDPSPSSYNEQFF. For the CDR3, the DNA is TGTGCCAGCAGCTTGGATCCTAGCCCAAGCTCCTACAATGAGCAGTTCTTC. The variable domain in full, completed from reference TRBV5-6 and TRBJ2-1, reads DAGVTQSPTHLIKTRGQQVTLRCSPKSGHDTVSWYQQALGQGPQFIFQYYEEEERQRGNFPDRFSGHQFPNYSSELNVNALLLGDSALYLCASSLDPSPSSYNEQFFGPGTRLTVL.

The chain carries TRBV20-1 and TRBJ2-4; weak D call: TRBD2 (7 bases). CDR3 length equals 14 residues. Germline CDR1 DFQATT, CDR2 SNEGSKA (reference sequence). The V end was cut by 6 bases, the J end by 8 bases, with 20 bases between. CDR3 bases: TGCAGTGCCTTCGAGGGGGGGCGTGTGGACATTCAGTACTTC. Translating it yields CSAFEGGRVDIQYF.

This clonotype was picked up a small number of times. J is TRBJ2-7 and V is TRBV20-1, with 8 bases that match TRBD1. J was trimmed by 0 bases and V by 1 base; bases with no gene match: 8. CDR3 length equals 16 residues. CDR1 is DFQATT, CDR2 SNEGSKA, per germline (reference sequence). CDR3 bases: TGCAGTGCTAGAGTCCTAGGACAGGGACCCTCCTACGAGCAGTACTTC. It is translated as CSARVLGQGPSYEQYF.

The gene calls are TRBV28 and TRBJ1-2, with no clear D. V shed 7 bases and J shed 5 bases, with 11 bases lying between them. The CDR3 is 12 residues long. Germline V gene sequence: CDR1 MDHEN, CDR2 SYDVKM. The CDR3 bases are TGTGCCAGCACCCAGGTTGGGTATGGCTACACCTTC. It encodes CASTQVGYGYTF.

The chain has TRBV20-1 and TRBJ2-1, with TRBD2 matching over 8 bases. The CDR3 has 15 residues. CDR1 DFQATT and CDR2 SNEGSKA come from the germline V gene (reference sequence). Germline trimming cut 4 bases from V and 6 bases from J; bases unmatched to any gene: 11. This chain's CDR3 is CSAIPGLVSINEQFF. The CDR3 DNA follows: TGCAGTGCTATACCGGGACTAGTTTCAATCAATGAGCAGTTCTTC.

V gene TRBV29-1 combines with J gene TRBJ1-1; D uncertain. This CDR3 has 11 residues. CDR1 is SQVTM and CDR2 is ANQGSEA in the germline V gene. The germline V and J ends were trimmed by 6 bases and 7 bases, with 12 bases remaining between them. The CDR3 region is CSVPTRSEAFF. CDR3 DNA: TGCAGCGTACCAACGAGGAGTGAAGCTTTCTTT.

The chain carries TRBV7-2 and TRBJ1-3; 8 bases align to TRBD1. V shed 5 bases and J 2 bases; nucleotides not matched to a gene: 2. Looked up from germline, CDR1 is SGHTA and CDR2 is FQGNSA. The CDR3 spans 14 residues. Written as DNA, the CDR3 is TGTGCCAGCAGCCAGGACAGGGCTGGAAACACCATATATTTT. It translates to CASSQDRAGNTIYF.

V is TRBV29-1 and J is TRBJ2-7; possible D gene TRBD1, 5 bases. V was cut by 7 bases and J by 1 base, with 8 bases left in between. The germline V gene encodes CDR1 SQVTM and CDR2 ANQGSEA. The CDR3 sequence is 11 residues long. CDR3 amino acids: CSAGHSYEQYF. In DNA, the CDR3 is TGCAGCGCTGGACATTCCTACGAGCAGTACTTC.

This clonotype was seen a handful of times. This rearrangement joins TRBV28 to TRBJ2-7, with D perhaps TRBD2 (5 bases). CDR1 and CDR2 from the germline V gene are MDHEN and SYDVKM. The ends were cut back, 4 bases at V and 0 bases at J, with 13 bases in the middle. The CDR3 runs 15 residues. The CDR3 reads CASSSVMGSSYEQYV. The CDR3 nucleotides read TGTGCCAGCAGTTCAGTGATGGGGAGCTCCTACGAGCAGTACGTC.

This clonotype appeared once. This rearrangement joins TRBV7-9 to TRBJ2-1; 12 nucleotides agree with TRBD2. Per the germline V gene, CDR1 is SEHNR and CDR2 is FQNEAQ (reference sequence). CDR3 size: 15 residues. V shed 3 bases and J 7 bases; nucleotides not matched to a gene: 4. The CDR3 region is CASSFRLAGENEQFF. As DNA, the CDR3 is TGTGCCAGCAGCTTTCGACTAGCGGGAGAGAATGAGCAGTTCTTC.

In this sample, this clonotype turned up a few times. J is TRBJ1-5 and V is TRBV30; D is unresolved. V lost 1 base, J lost 9 bases, and 10 bases lay in between. Germline lookup yields CDR1 GTSNPN and CDR2 SVGIG (reference sequence). The CDR3 has 12 residues. The CDR3 coding sequence is TGTGCCTGGAGTGCCGAATTTGGGCCCCAGCATTTT. Its translation is CAWSAEFGPQHF.

This clonotype was detected a few times. This chain links TRBV25-1 with TRBJ1-6; TRBD1 is a possible D gene (5 bases). Germline V gene lookup returns CDR1 MGHDK and CDR2 SYGVNS. Trimming took 3 bases from V and 4 from J, leaving 7 bases between them. CDR3 length: 14 residues. The chain's CDR3 is CASSESGYNSPLHF. Written as DNA, the CDR3 is TGTGCCAGCAGTGAGTCAGGGTATAATTCACCCCTCCACTTT.

The chain combines TRBV4-3 with TRBJ1-1; no firm D call. The CDR3 has 13 residues. Germline CDR1 is LGHNA and CDR2 is YSLEER. The germline V and J ends were trimmed by 0 bases and 3 bases, with 5 bases remaining between them. CDR3 bases: TGCGCCAGCAGCCAAGAAAGGCACACTGAAGCTTTCTTT. This translates into CASSQERHTEAFF.

The V and J genes are TRBV12-3 or TRBV12-4 and TRBJ1-5, with D unresolved. The V end was cut by 5 bases, the J end by 11 bases, with 16 bases between. The CDR3 sequence is 13 residues long. The CDR3 region is CASSPSWREAQHF. CDR3 nucleotides: TGTGCCAGCAGTCCATCGTGGCGGGAGGCCCAGCATTTT.

This chain connects TRBV5-6 to TRBJ2-1, with 11 bases lining up with TRBD2. This CDR3 has 15 amino acids. Germline V gene sequence: CDR1 SGHDT, CDR2 YYEEEE. J lost 2 bases, V lost 5 bases, and 3 bases had no gene match. CDR3 residues: CASRGTSGPYNEQFF. Written as DNA, the CDR3 is TGTGCCAGCAGGGGGACTAGCGGACCCTACAATGAGCAGTTCTTC.

This clonotype has at least ten counts. The gene calls are TRBV6-5 and TRBJ2-3; TRBD1 matches at 7 bases. The CDR3 consists of 14 residues. Germline CDR1 MNHEY, CDR2 SVGAGI. V shed 6 bases and J 3 bases; nucleotides not matched to a gene: 6. CDR3 region: CASSFYRGTDTQYF. CDR3 bases: TGTGCCAGCAGCTTTTACAGGGGAACAGATACGCAGTATTTT.

The chain carries TRBV11-3 and TRBJ2-7, with D hard to call. V was trimmed by 1 base and J by 0 bases, leaving 7 bases between them. The CDR3 contains 14 residues. Germline-derived CDR1 and CDR2 are SGHNT and YENEEA. The CDR3 sequence is CASSLGSGSYEQYV. In DNA, the CDR3 is TGTGCCAGCAGCTTAGGTTCGGGCTCCTACGAGCAGTACGTC.